This record covers a single T cell receptor beta chain. Its target is unknown. Per the germline V gene, CDR1 is SEHNR and CDR2 is FQNEAQ (reference sequence). The CDR3 loop spans 12 amino acids. Deletions cut 5 bases from V and 4 bases from J, with 9 bases between. These data originate in a study of lymphopenia after photon versus proton radiotherapy. Findings and caveats of the study: Photon-treated patients lost naive T cells and TCR diversity; proton-treated stayed stable. In patients who died, overall survival fell as post-nadir TCR diversity dropped more.

Assay: immunoSEQ multiplex PCR; the TCRdb copy retains only in-frame clones and omits some. The sample has more than 15,000 clones, around 85% seen once. The V gene is TRBV7-9, the J gene TRBJ2-7; maybe TRBD2 (6 bases). The specimen was peripheral blood, collected from a patient treated with proton-based radiotherapy. This TCR was recovered from a woman between 55 and 75 years old with cholangiocarcinoma. Some clones in this sample may be carry-over from other donors' samples. CDR3 protein: CASSLREYEQYF. The CDR3 nucleotides read TGTGCCAGCAGCCTCCGGGAGTACGAGCAGTACTTC.